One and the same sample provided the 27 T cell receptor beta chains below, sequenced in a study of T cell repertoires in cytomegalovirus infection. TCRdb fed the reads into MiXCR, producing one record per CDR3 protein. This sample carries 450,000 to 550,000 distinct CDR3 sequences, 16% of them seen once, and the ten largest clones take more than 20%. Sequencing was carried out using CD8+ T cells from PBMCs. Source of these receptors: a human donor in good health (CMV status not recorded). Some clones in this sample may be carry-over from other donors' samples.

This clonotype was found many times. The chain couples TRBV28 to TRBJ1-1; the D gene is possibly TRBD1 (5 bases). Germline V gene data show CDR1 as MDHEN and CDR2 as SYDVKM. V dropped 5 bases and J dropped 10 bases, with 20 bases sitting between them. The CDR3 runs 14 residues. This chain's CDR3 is CASSRKGLSGGAFF. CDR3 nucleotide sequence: TGTGCCAGCAGTCGTAAGGGACTTTCTGGCGGAGCTTTCTTT.

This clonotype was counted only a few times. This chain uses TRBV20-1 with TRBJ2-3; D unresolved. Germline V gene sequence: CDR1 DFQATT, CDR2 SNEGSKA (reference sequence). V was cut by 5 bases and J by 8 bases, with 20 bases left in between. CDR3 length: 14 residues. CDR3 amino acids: CSAGRLDLVVTQYF. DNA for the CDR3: TGCAGTGCTGGCAGACTGGACCTAGTGGTTACGCAGTATTTT.

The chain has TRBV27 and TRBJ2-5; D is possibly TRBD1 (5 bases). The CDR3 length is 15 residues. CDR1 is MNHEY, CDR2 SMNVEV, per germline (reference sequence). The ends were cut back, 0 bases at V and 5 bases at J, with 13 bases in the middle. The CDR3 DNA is TGTGCCAGCAGTTTATCACCAGGGCCGCGGGAGACCCAGTACTTC. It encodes CASSLSPGPRETQYF.

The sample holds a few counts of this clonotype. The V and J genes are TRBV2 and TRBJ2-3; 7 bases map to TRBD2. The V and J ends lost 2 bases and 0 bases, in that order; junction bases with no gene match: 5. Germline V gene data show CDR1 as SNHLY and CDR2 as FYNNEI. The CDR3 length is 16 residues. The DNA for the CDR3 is TGTGCCAGCAGTGAAACGAGCGGGGAAAGCACAGATACGCAGTATTTT. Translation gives CASSETSGESTDTQYF.

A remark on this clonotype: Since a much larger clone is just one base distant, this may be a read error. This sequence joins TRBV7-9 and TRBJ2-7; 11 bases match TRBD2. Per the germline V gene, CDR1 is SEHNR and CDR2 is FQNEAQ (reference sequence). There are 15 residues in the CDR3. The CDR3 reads CASRLAGGAGYEQYV. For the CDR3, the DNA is TGTGCCAGCAGATTAGCGGGGGGGGCCGGCTACGAGCAGTACGTC.

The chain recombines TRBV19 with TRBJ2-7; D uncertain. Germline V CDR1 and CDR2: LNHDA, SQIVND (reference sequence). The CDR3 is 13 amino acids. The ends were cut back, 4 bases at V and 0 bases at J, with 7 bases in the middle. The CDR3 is CASSNRSSYEQYF. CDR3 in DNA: TGTGCCAGTAGTAATCGGAGCTCCTACGAGCAGTACTTC.

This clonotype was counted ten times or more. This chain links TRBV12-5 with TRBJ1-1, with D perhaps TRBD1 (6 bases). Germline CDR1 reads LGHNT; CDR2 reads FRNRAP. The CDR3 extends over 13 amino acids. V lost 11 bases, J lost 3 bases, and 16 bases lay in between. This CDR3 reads CAGGGDRYTEAFF. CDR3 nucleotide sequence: TGTGCTGGGGGGGGCGACAGGTACACTGAAGCTTTCTTT.

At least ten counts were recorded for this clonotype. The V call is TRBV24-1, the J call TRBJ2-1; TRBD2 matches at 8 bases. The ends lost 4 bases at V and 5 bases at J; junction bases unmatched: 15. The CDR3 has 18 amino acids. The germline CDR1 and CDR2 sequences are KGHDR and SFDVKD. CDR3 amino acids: CATSDSSGGGGANNEQFF. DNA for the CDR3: TGTGCCACCAGTGACTCCAGCGGGGGAGGTGGGGCCAACAATGAGCAGTTCTTC.

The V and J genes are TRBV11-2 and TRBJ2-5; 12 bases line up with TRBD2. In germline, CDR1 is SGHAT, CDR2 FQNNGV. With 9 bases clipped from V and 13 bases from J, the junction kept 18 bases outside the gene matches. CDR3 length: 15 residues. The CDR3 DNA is TGTGCCAGAAGCCTACTAGCGGGGGGACAAGAGACCACGTACTTC. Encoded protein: CARSLLAGGQETTYF.

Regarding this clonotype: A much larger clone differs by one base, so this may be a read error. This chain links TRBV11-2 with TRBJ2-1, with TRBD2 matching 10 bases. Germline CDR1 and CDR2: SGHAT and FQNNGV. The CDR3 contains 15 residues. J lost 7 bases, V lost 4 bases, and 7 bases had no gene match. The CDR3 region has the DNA TGTGCCAGCAGCTATGGGGCTAGCGGGAGTAATGAGCAGTTCTTC. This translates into CASSYGASGSNEQFF.

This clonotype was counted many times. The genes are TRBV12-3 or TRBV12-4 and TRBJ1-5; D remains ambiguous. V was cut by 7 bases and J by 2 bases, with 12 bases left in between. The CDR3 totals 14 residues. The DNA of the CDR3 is TGTGCCAGCAAGGAGGGCGGCGGCAATCAGCCCCAGCATTTT. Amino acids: CASKEGGGNQPQHF.

The CDR3 loop reads CASSLMGGAGNSPLHF. The CDR3 DNA reads TGTGCCAGCAGCTTAATGGGGGGCGCGGGTAATTCACCCCTCCACTTT. This rearrangement joins TRBV7-3 to TRBJ1-6; D possibly corresponds to TRBD1 (6 bases). Germline V gene lookup returns CDR1 SGHTA and CDR2 FQGTGA. There are 16 residues in the CDR3. V was clipped by 1 base and J by 6 bases, with 13 bases between them.

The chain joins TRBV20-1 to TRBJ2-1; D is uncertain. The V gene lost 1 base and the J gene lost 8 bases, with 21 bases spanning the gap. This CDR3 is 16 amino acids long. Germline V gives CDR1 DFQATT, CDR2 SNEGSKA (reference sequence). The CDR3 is CSARGPRYSIEDEQFF. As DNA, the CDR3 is TGCAGTGCTAGAGGCCCACGATATTCTATTGAGGATGAGCAGTTCTTC.

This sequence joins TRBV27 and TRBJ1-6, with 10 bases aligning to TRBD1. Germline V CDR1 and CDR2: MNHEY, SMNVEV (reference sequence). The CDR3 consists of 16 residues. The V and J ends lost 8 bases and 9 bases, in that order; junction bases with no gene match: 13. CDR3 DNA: TGTGCCAGCTGCGGGACAGGGGCCCCTGAGCTTTCACCCCTCCACTTT. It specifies CASCGTGAPELSPLHF.

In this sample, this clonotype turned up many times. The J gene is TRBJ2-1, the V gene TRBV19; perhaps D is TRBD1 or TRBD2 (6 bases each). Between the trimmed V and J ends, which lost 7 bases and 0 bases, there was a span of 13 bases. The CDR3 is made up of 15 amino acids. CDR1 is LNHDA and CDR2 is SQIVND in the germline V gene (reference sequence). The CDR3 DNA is TGTGCCAGTACCCCAGGAGGGGGCTCCTACAATGAGCAGTTCTTC. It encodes CASTPGGGSYNEQFF. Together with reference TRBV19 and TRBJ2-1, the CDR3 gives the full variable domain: DGGITQSPKYLFRKEGQNVTLSCEQNLNHDAMYWYRQDPGQGLRLIYYSQIVNDFQKGDIAEGYSVSREKKESFPLTVTSAQKNPTAFYLCASTPGGGSYNEQFFGPGTRLTVL.

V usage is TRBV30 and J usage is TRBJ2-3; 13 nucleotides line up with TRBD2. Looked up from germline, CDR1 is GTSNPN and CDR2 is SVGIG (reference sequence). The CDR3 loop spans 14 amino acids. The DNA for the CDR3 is TGTGCGATTGGGACTAGCGGGATCGCAGATACGCAGTATTTT. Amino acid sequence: CAIGTSGIADTQYF.

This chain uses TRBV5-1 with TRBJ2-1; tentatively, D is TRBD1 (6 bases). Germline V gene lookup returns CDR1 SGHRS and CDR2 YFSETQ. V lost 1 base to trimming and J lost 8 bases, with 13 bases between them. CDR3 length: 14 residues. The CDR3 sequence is CASSLRAGVDEQFF. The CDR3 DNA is TGCGCCAGCAGCTTGAGGGCAGGGGTGGATGAGCAGTTCTTC.

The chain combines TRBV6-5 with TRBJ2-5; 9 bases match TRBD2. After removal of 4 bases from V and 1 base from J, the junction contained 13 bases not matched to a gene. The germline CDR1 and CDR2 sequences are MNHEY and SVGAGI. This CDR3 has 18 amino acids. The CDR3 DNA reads TGTGCCAGCAGTTCCATGACTAGCGGCCCCTCCCGCCAAGAGACCCAGTACTTC. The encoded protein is CASSSMTSGPSRQETQYF.

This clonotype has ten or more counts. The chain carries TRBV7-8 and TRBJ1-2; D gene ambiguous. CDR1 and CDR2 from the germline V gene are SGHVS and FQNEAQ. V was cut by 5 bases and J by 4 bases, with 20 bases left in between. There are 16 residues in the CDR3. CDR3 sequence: CASSRDRGSLGYGYTF. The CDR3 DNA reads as TGTGCCAGCAGCCGTGACCGGGGTTCGTTGGGCTATGGCTACACCTTC.

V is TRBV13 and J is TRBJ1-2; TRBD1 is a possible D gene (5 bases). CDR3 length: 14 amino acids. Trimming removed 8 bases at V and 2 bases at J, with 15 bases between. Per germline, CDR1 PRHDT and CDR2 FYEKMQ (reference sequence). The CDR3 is CASGKQAVNYGYTF. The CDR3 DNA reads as TGTGCCAGCGGCAAACAGGCGGTGAACTATGGCTACACCTTC.

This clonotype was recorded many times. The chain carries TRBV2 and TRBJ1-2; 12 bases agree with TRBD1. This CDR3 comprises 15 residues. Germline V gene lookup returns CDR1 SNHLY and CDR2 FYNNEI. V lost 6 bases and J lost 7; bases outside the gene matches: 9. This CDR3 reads CASSERDRGLVGYTF. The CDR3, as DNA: TGTGCCAGCAGCGAACGGGACAGGGGGCTTGTTGGCTACACCTTC.

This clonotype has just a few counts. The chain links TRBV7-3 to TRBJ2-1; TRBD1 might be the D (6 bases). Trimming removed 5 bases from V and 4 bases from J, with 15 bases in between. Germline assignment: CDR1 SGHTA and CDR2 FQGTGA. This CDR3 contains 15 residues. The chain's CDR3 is CASSQTGTLYNEQFF. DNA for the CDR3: TGTGCCAGCAGCCAAACCGGGACACTTTACAATGAGCAGTTCTTC.

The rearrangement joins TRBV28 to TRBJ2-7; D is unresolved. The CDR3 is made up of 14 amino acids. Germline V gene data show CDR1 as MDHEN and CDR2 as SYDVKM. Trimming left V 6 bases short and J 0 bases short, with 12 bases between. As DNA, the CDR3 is TGTGCCAGCAGCTCCACCTATCTCTCCTACGAGCAGTACTTC. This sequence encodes CASSSTYLSYEQYF.

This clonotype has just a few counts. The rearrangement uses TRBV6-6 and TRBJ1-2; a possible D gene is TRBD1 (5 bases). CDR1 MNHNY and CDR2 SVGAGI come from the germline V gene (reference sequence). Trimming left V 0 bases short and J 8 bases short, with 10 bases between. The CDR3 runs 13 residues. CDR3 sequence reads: CASSYSSGEGYTF. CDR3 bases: TGTGCCAGCAGTTACTCATCGGGGGAGGGCTACACCTTC.

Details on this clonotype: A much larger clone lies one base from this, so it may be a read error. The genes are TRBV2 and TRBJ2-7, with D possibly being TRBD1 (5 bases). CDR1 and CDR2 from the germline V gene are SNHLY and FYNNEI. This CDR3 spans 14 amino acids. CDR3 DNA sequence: TGTACCAGCAGAGGTCTCAGGGATTCGGAAGAGCAGTACTTC. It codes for CTSRGLRDSEEQYF.

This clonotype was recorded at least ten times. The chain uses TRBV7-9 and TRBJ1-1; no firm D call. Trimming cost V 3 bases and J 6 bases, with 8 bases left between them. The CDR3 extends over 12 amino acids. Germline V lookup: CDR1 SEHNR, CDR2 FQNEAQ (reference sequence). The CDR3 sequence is CASSFHFAEAFF. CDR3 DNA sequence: TGTGCCAGCAGCTTCCATTTTGCTGAAGCTTTCTTT.

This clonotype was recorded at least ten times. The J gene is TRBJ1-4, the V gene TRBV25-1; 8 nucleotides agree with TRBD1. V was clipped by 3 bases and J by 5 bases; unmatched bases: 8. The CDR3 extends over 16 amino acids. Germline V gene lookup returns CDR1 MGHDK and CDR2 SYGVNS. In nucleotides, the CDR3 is TGTGCCAGCAGTGACTCTCCGTGGACAGGGAATGAAAAACTGTTTTTT. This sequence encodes CASSDSPWTGNEKLFF.